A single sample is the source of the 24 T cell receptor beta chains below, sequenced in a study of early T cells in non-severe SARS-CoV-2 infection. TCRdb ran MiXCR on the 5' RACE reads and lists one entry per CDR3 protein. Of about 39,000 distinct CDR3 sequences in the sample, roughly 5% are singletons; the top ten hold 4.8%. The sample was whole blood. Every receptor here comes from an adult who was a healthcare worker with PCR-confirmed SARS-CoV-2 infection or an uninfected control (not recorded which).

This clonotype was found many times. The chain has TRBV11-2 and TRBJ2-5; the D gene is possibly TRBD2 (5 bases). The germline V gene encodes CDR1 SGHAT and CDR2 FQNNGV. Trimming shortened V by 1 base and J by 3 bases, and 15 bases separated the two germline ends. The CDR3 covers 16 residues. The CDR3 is CASSLGARSGKETQYF. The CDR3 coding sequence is TGTGCCAGCAGCTTAGGAGCCAGGTCGGGGAAAGAGACCCAGTACTTC.

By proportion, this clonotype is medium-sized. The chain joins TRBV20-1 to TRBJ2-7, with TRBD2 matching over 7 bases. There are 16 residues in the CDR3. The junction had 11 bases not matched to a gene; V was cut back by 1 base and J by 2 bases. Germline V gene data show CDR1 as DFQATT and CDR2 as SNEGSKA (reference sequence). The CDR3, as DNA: TGCAGTGCTAGAGGCCCGCTCCGCGGGGGTCCCTACGAGCAGTACTTC. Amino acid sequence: CSARGPLRGGPYEQYF.

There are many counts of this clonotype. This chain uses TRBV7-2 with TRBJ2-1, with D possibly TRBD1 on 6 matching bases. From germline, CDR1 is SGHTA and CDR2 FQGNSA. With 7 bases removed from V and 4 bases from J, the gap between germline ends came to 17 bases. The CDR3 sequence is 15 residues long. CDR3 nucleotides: TGTGCCAGCACCCCGACAGGAGAAAATTACAATGAGCAGTTCTTC. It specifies CASTPTGENYNEQFF.

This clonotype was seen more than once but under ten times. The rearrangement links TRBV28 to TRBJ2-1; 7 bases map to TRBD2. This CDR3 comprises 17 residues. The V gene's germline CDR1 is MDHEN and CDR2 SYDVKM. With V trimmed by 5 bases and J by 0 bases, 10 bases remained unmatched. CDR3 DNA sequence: TGTGCCAGCAGTACCCTGGGAGGGCAGAGCTCCTACAATGAGCAGTTCTTC. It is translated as CASSTLGGQSSYNEQFF.

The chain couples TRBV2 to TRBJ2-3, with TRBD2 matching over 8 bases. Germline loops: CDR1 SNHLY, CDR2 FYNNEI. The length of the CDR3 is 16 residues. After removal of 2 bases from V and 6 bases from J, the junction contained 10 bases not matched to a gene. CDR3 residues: CASSERAGGRLDTQYF. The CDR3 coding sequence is TGTGCCAGCAGTGAAAGGGCGGGGGGAAGGTTGGATACGCAGTATTTT.

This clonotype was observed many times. CDR3 in amino acids: CASSLDVGQPQHF. In nucleotides, the CDR3 is TGTGCCAGCAGCTTAGATGTTGGCCAGCCCCAGCATTTT. The V call is TRBV7-2, the J call TRBJ1-5; D gene unclear. Looked up from germline, CDR1 is SGHTA and CDR2 is FQGNSA. The CDR3 is made up of 13 amino acids. The V and J ends lost 1 base and 7 bases respectively, with 8 bases between them.

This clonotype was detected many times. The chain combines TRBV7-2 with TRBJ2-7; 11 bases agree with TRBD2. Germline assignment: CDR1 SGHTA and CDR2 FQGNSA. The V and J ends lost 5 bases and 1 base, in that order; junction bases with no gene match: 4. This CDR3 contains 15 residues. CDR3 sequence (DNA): TGTGCCAGCAGCGCGGGACTAGCGGAATCCTACGAGCAGTACTTC. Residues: CASSAGLAESYEQYF. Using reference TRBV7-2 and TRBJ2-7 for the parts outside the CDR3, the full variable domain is GAGVSQSPSNKVTEKGKDVELRCDPISGHTALYWYRQSLGQGLEFLIYFQGNSAPDKSGLPSDRFSAERTGGSVSTLTIQRTQQEDSAVYLCASSAGLAESYEQYFGPGTRLTVT.

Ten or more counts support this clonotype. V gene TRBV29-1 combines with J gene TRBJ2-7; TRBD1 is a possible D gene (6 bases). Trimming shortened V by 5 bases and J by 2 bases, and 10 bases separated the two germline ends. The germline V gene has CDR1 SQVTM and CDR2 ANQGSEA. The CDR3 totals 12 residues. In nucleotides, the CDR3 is TGCAGCGTTTGGACAGCACCCTACGAGCAGTACTTC. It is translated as CSVWTAPYEQYF.

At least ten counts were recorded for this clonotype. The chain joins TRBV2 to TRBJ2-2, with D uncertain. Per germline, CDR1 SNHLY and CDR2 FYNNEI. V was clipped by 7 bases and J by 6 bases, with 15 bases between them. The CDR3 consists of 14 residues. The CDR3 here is CASMGDYYAGELFF. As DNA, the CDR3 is TGTGCCAGCATGGGTGATTACTACGCCGGGGAGCTGTTTTTT.

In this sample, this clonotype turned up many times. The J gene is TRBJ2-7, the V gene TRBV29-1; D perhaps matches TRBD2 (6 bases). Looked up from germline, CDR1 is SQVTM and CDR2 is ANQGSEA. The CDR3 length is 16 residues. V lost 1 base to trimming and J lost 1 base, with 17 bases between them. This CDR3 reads CSVEGTRDFESYEQYF. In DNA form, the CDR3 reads TGCAGCGTTGAAGGGACCCGGGACTTCGAATCCTACGAGCAGTACTTC.

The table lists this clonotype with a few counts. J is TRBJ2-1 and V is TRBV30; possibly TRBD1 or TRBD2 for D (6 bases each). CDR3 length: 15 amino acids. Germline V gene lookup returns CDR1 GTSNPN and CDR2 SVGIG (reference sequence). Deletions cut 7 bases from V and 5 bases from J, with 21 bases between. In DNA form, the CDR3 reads TGTGCCTCCCGCCCCAGGAGGGGGGCGCACAATGAGCAGTTCTTC. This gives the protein CASRPRRGAHNEQFF.

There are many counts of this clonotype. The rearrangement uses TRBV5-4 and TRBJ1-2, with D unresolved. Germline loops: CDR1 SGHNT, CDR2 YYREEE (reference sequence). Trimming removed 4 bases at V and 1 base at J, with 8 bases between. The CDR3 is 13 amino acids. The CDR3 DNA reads TGTGCCAGCAGCGTGGAGGATAACTATGGCTACACCTTC. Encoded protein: CASSVEDNYGYTF. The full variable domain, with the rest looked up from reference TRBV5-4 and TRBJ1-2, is ETGVTQSPTHLIKTRGQQVTLRCSSQSGHNTVSWYQQALGQGPQFIFQYYREEENGRGNFPPRFSGLQFPNYSSELNVNALELDDSALYLCASSVEDNYGYTFGSGTRLTVV.

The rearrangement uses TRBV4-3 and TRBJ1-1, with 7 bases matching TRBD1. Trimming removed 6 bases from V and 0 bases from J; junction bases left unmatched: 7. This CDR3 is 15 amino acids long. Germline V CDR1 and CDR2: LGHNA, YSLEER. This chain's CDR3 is CASSYLRGLNTEAFF. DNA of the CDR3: TGCGCCAGCAGTTATCTCAGGGGGTTGAACACTGAAGCTTTCTTT.

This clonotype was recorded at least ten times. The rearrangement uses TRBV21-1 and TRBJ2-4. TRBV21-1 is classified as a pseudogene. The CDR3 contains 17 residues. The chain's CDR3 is CASSKIQARLAKNIQYF. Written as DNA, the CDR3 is TGTGCCAGCAGCAAAATCCAAGCGCGGCTAGCCAAAAACATTCAGTACTTC.

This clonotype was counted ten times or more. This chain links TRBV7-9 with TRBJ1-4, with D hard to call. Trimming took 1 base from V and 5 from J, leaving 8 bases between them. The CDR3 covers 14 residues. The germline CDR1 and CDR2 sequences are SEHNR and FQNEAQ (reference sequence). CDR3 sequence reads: CASSLDIGNEKLFF. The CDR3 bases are TGTGCCAGCAGCTTAGATATCGGAAATGAAAAACTGTTTTTT.

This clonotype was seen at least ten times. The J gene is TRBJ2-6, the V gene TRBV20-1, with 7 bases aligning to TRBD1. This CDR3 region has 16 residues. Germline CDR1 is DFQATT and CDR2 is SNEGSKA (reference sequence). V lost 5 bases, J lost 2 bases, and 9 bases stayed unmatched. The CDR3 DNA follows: TGCAGTGCTGGAGTTACAGGGGAAACTGGGGCCAACGTCCTGACTTTC. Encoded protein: CSAGVTGETGANVLTF.

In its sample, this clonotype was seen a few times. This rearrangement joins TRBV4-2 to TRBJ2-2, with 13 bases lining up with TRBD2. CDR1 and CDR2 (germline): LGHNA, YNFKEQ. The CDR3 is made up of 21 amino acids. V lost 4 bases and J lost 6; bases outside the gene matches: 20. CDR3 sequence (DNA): TGTGCCAGCAGCCGCTCCAGGGCGGGACTAGCGGGACGGAGTGACGCCGGGGAGCTGTTTTTT. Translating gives CASSRSRAGLAGRSDAGELFF.

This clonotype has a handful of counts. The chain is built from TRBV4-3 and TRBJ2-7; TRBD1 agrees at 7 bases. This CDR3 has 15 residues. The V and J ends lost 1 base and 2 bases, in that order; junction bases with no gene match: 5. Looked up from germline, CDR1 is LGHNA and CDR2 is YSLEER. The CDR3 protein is CASSQGQGVPYEQYF. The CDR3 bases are TGCGCCAGCAGCCAAGGACAGGGCGTCCCCTACGAGCAGTACTTC.

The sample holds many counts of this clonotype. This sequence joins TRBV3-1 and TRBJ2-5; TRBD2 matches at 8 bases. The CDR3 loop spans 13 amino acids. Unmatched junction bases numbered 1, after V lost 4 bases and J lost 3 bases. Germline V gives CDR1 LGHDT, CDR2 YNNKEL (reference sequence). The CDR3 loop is CASSRSGEETQYF. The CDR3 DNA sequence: TGTGCCAGCAGCCGTAGCGGGGAAGAGACCCAGTACTTC.

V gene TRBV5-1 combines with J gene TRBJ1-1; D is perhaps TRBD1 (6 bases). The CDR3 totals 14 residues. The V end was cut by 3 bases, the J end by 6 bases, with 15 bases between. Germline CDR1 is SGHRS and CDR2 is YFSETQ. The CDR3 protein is CASSSSGQKAEAFF. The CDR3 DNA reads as TGCGCCAGCAGCTCGTCTGGACAGAAGGCTGAAGCTTTCTTT.

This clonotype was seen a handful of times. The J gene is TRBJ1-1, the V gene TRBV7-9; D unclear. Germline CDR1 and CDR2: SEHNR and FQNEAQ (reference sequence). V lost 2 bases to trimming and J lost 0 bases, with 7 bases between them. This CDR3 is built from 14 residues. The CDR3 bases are TGTGCCAGCAGCTTATCCCGGCTGAACACTGAAGCTTTCTTT. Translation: CASSLSRLNTEAFF.

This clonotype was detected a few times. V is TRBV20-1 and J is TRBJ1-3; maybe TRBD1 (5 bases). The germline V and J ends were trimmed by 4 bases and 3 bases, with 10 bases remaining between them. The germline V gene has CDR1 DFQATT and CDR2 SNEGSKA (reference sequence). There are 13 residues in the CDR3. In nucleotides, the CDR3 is TGCAGTGCTATAGGGGTGGTTGGAAACACCATATATTTT. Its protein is CSAIGVVGNTIYF.

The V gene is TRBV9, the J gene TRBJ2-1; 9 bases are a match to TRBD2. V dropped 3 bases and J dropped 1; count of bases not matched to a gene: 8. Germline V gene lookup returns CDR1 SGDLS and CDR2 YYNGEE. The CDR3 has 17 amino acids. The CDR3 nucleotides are TGTGCCAGCAGCGCAGGAGGCGGGGGGGCATCCTACAATGAGCAGTTCTTC. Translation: CASSAGGGGASYNEQFF. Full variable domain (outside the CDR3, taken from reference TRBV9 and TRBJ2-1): DSGVTQTPKHLITATGQRVTLRCSPRSGDLSVYWYQQSLDQGLQFLIQYYNGEERAKGNILERFSAQQFPDLHSELNLSSLELGDSALYFCASSAGGGGASYNEQFFGPGTRLTVL.

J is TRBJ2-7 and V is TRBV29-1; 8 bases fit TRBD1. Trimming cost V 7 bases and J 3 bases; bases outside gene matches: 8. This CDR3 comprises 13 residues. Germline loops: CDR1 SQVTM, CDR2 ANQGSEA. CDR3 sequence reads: CSATGVGVYEQYF. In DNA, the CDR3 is TGCAGCGCGACAGGGGTTGGGGTCTACGAGCAGTACTTC.